Presented here are 22 T cell receptor beta chains from one specimen sequenced in a study of cytomegalovirus exposure and HLA in healthy donors. With 60 Vbeta and 13 Jbeta primers, the PCR was carried out. Sequencing was performed with immunoSEQ multiplex PCR; in TCRdb, only in-frame clones are kept and a portion is missing. This table holds 80,000 or so clones, more than 75% found once. Source material: PBMCs. These receptor sequences come from a male donor in good health and CMV-seropositive.

This chain connects TRBV9 to TRBJ1-4; D gene ambiguous. CDR3 length equals 16 residues. The germline CDR1 and CDR2 sequences are SGDLS and YYNGEE. With 0 bases removed from V and 0 bases from J, the gap between germline ends came to 9 bases. CDR3 in DNA: TGTGCCAGCAGCGTAGGAGGGAGCGCAACTAATGAAAAACTGTTTTTT. Protein sequence: CASSVGGSATNEKLFF.

The chain joins TRBV7-2 to TRBJ1-2, with TRBD1 identical over 9 bases. The CDR3 is 16 residues long. Looked up from germline, CDR1 is SGHTA and CDR2 is FQGNSA. V lost 0 bases and J lost 5; bases outside the gene matches: 7. The CDR3 sequence is CASSLAQGGQGYGYTF. The CDR3 DNA reads TGTGCCAGCAGCTTAGCTCAAGGAGGACAGGGGTATGGCTACACCTTC.

The chain carries TRBV5-3 and TRBJ2-7; 7 bases align to TRBD2. TRBV5-3 carries the ORF label, with uncertain function. The CDR3 contains 15 residues. Trimming at V came to 3 bases and at J to 8 bases, leaving 14 bases not matched to a gene. CDR3 protein: CARSSFVPSGPQQYF. CDR3 nucleotide sequence: TGTGCCAGAAGCTCGTTTGTTCCTAGCGGCCCACAGCAGTACTTC.

This chain joins TRBV4-3 and TRBJ1-5; D not certain. Trimming removed 0 bases at V and 0 bases at J, with 3 bases between. Germline V gene lookup returns CDR1 LGHNA and CDR2 YSLEER. This CDR3 has 14 amino acids. The CDR3 region is CASSQDISNQPQHF. The CDR3, as DNA: TGCGCCAGCAGCCAAGACATTAGCAATCAGCCCCAGCATTTT.

This sequence joins TRBV18 and TRBJ2-2, with a tentative D call TRBD1 (6 bases). Trimming stripped 3 bases from V and 1 base from J, with 9 bases between. CDR1 KGHSH and CDR2 LQKENI come from the germline V gene. The CDR3 consists of 15 residues. CDR3 residues: CASSPLTGNTGELFF. The CDR3 DNA is TGTGCCAGCTCACCGCTGACAGGGAACACCGGGGAGCTGTTTTTT.

This clone was counted a single time. The chain combines TRBV18 with TRBJ1-4; TRBD1 might be the D (5 bases). V gave up 4 bases and J gave up 7 bases, with 19 bases separating them. Germline assignment: CDR1 KGHSH and CDR2 LQKENI. The CDR3 spans 16 residues. CDR3 sequence reads: CASSLIAGTDSEKLFF. The CDR3 bases are TGTGCCAGCTCACTGATCGCCGGGACTGATTCTGAAAAACTGTTTTTT.

This clone was observed once. The gene calls are TRBV5-1 and TRBJ1-6; no firm D call. CDR1 SGHRS and CDR2 YFSETQ come from the germline V gene. The length of the CDR3 is 13 residues. V lost 6 bases to trimming and J lost 10 bases, with 14 bases between them. The CDR3 DNA follows: TGCGCCAGCACGCTCAATGAGGGCTCACCCCTCCACTTT. Translating it yields CASTLNEGSPLHF.

The chain recombines TRBV13 with TRBJ2-5; maybe TRBD2 (6 bases). This CDR3 is built from 13 residues. Germline V gene data show CDR1 as PRHDT and CDR2 as FYEKMQ (reference sequence). Trimming removed 6 bases from V and 4 bases from J, with 12 bases in between. The CDR3 coding sequence is TGTGCCAGCAGGAAGGACGGGGGAGAGACCCAGTACTTC. This encodes CASRKDGGETQYF.

In this sample, this clone turned up a few times. The rearrangement uses TRBV5-1 and TRBJ2-5; possibly TRBD1 for D (6 bases). V was trimmed by 5 bases and J by 5 bases, leaving 19 bases between them. The CDR3 is made up of 15 amino acids. Germline CDR1 SGHRS, CDR2 YFSETQ. CDR3 loop: CASRRQELVEETQYF. In DNA form, the CDR3 reads TGCGCCAGCAGGAGACAGGAACTGGTTGAGGAGACCCAGTACTTC.

The chain recombines TRBV18 with TRBJ1-4, with D tentatively TRBD1 (6 bases). The V gene's germline CDR1 is KGHSH and CDR2 LQKENI. V was pared by 6 bases and J by 3 bases, with 11 bases between. This CDR3 has 14 amino acids. CDR3 residues: CASSYTGPNEKLFF. DNA of the CDR3: TGTGCCAGCTCCTACACAGGGCCTAATGAAAAACTGTTTTTT.

The rearrangement joins TRBV5-4 to TRBJ2-3; maybe TRBD1 (5 bases). Germline lookup yields CDR1 SGHNT and CDR2 YYREEE (reference sequence). The CDR3 spans 13 residues. V shed 5 bases and J shed 0 bases, with 7 bases lying between them. CDR3 protein: CASRGPSTDTQYF. In nucleotides, the CDR3 is TGTGCCAGCAGGGGGCCAAGCACAGATACGCAGTATTTT.

This clone was counted between two and nine times. The V call is TRBV15, the J call TRBJ2-2; no definite D call. Trimming cost V 3 bases and J 1 base, with 6 bases left between them. CDR3 length: 14 residues. CDR1 LNHNV and CDR2 YYDKDF come from the germline V gene (reference sequence). This CDR3 reads CATSRSGNTGELFF. CDR3 in DNA: TGTGCCACCAGCAGGTCCGGGAACACCGGGGAGCTGTTTTTT.

This clone was recorded only once. The CDR3 region has the DNA TGCGCCAGCAGCGCGGGGAGCACAGATACGCAGTATTTT. Residues: CASSAGSTDTQYF. This sequence joins TRBV5-1 and TRBJ2-3; possibly TRBD2 for D (6 bases). Trimming left V 4 bases short and J 0 bases short, with 6 bases between. CDR1 is SGHRS, CDR2 YFSETQ, per germline. This CDR3 is 13 amino acids long.

The V call is TRBV27, the J call TRBJ2-1; D is undetermined. The germline gives CDR1 MNHEY, CDR2 SMNVEV (reference sequence). Trimming took 8 bases from V and 0 from J, leaving 14 bases between them. This CDR3 has 15 residues. CDR3 in amino acids: CASVPQAFSYNEQFF. The CDR3, as DNA: TGTGCCAGCGTTCCTCAGGCGTTCTCCTACAATGAGCAGTTCTTC.

The chain joins TRBV30 to TRBJ2-7; the D gene is possibly TRBD1 (6 bases). CDR3 length: 13 residues. V lost 2 bases, J lost 5 bases, and 13 bases lay in between. Germline V lookup: CDR1 GTSNPN, CDR2 SVGIG (reference sequence). In DNA, the CDR3 is TGTGCCTGGAGTAGGCAGGGGTCGGACGAGCAGTACTTC. It yields the protein CAWSRQGSDEQYF.

The chain uses TRBV15 and TRBJ2-5, with a weak D call TRBD2 (6 bases). With 4 bases removed from V and 5 bases from J, the gap between germline ends came to 14 bases. Germline CDR1 LNHNV, CDR2 YYDKDF (reference sequence). This CDR3 region has 14 residues. Here the CDR3 reads CATSIPQGGETQYF. The CDR3 coding sequence is TGTGCCACCAGCATCCCCCAGGGAGGTGAGACCCAGTACTTC.

V usage is TRBV6-1 and J usage is TRBJ1-1; D unresolved. CDR1 and CDR2 (germline): MNHNS, SASEGT. V was cut by 4 bases and J by 0 bases, with 12 bases left in between. The CDR3 contains 15 residues. The CDR3 DNA reads TGTGCCAGCAGTGTCGACTCGATTATGAACACTGAAGCTTTCTTT. Protein: CASSVDSIMNTEAFF.

This clone was counted between two and nine times. V gene TRBV5-1 combines with J gene TRBJ2-7; D is possibly TRBD2 (7 bases). Germline-derived CDR1 and CDR2 are SGHRS and YFSETQ. The V and J ends lost 0 bases and 8 bases respectively, with 12 bases between them. The CDR3 runs to 13 residues. CDR3 coding DNA: TGCGCCAGCAGCTTGGAGGAGCGGGACAAGCAGTACTTC. Residues: CASSLEERDKQYF.

J is TRBJ1-4 and V is TRBV6-4; possibly TRBD1 for D (6 bases). Per the germline V gene, CDR1 is MRHNA and CDR2 is SNTAGT. CDR3 length: 18 amino acids. Trimming took 7 bases from V and 8 from J, leaving 29 bases between them. The CDR3 loop is CASNGRQAELQTREKLFF. The CDR3 DNA reads TGTGCCAGCAATGGGAGACAGGCAGAATTACAAACGCGAGAAAAACTGTTTTTT.

This clone came up once. The rearrangement uses TRBV2 and TRBJ1-5; maybe TRBD1 (5 bases). This CDR3 is 14 amino acids long. V shed 1 base and J shed 7 bases, with 11 bases lying between them. The V gene's germline CDR1 is SNHLY and CDR2 FYNNEI. The CDR3 sequence: CASSEEGAGQPQHF. In nucleotides, the CDR3 is TGTGCCAGCAGTGAAGAGGGCGCAGGGCAGCCCCAGCATTTT.

The V call is TRBV7-3, the J call TRBJ2-1; 10 positions agree with TRBD2. V shed 5 bases, J shed 10 bases, and the junction held 14 bases outside the gene matches. CDR3 length: 16 amino acids. CDR1 and CDR2 from the germline V gene are SGHTA and FQGTGA. The CDR3 loop is CASSPGGSGGAREQFF. In nucleotides, the CDR3 is TGTGCCAGCAGCCCAGGAGGAAGCGGGGGGGCAAGAGAGCAGTTCTTC.

The J gene is TRBJ1-6, the V gene TRBV7-8, with D tentatively TRBD1 (5 bases). This CDR3 contains 15 residues. Trimming shortened V by 5 bases and J by 9 bases, and 17 bases separated the two germline ends. Germline values: CDR1 SGHVS, CDR2 FQNEAQ. CDR3 DNA sequence: TGTGCCAGCAGCACAGGTGGGAGGGTGGGTTCACCCCTCCACTTT. Its protein product is CASSTGGRVGSPLHF.